These T cell receptor beta chains were read from a single sample in a study of control samples from healthy donors and cancer patients. Sequenced by immunoSEQ multiplex PCR; TCRdb stores in-frame clones only, minus some. This table holds 170,000 or so clones, about 94% found once. Sequenced material: blood. Receptors originate from a woman aged 35 to 49 in good health. Both conserved end residues are trimmed from each CDR3. The order of the fields is V gene, J gene, D gene, CDR3 protein. D genes are given only for firm matches.

TRBV4-1	TRBJ2-2	TRBD2	ASSQVRGDGELF
TRBV6-4	TRBJ1-1	NA	ASSDSAGPGTEAF
TRBV19	TRBJ1-6	TRBD1	ASSKDRGSPLH
TRBV10-3	TRBJ1-1	NA	AISEMGFTEAF
TRBV2	TRBJ1-6	NA	ASSEMGPYNSPLH
TRBV6-5	TRBJ2-5	TRBD2	ASSYSGLAGEETQY
TRBV7-6	TRBJ1-1	NA	ASSQGGGNTEAF
TRBV11-2	TRBJ1-1	NA	ASSLKANTEAF
TRBV28	TRBJ1-4	NA	ASSLFVGPRLF
TRBV7-9	TRBJ1-3	TRBD1	ASSTTTGDRNTIY